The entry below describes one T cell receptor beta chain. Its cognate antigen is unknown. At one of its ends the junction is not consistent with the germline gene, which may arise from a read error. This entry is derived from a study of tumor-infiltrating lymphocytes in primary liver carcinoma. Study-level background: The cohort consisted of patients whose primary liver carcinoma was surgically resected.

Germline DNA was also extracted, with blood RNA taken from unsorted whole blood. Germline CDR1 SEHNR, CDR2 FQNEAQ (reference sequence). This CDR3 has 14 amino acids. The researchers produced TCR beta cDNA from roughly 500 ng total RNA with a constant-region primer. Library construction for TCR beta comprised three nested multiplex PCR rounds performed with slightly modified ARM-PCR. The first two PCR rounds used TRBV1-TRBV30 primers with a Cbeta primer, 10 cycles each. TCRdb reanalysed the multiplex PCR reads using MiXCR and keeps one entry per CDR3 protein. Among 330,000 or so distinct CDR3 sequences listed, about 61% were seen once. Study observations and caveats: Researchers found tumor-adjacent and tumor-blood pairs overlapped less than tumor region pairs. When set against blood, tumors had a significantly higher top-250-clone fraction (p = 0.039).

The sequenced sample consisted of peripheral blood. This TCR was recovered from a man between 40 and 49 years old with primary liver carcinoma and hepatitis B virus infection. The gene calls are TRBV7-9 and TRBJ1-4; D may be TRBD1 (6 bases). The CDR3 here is CASSFARGIEILFF. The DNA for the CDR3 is TGTGCCAGCAGCTTTGCCAGGGGAATTGAAATACTGTTTTTT.